This TCR beta chain originates from a study of blood T cell repertoires in COVID-19. In the authors' workflow: Using reference gene primer amplification, nucleated cell counts were estimated. Clones were read by immunoSEQ multiplex PCR, and TCRdb kept only the in-frame ones, dropping some. D and trimming come from the DNA, and the V and J calls and clone size come from that table. The sample includes 270,000 or so clones, 80% to 90% of them seen just once. Germline V gene sequence: CDR1 LGHDT, CDR2 YNNKEL (reference sequence). The germline V and J ends were trimmed by 3 bases and 4 bases, with 16 bases remaining between them. This CDR3 contains 15 residues.

Sequenced input: peripheral blood. The chain joins TRBV3-1 (or the pseudogene TRBV3-2) to TRBJ2-7, with a tentative D call TRBD2 (6 bases). The receptor's source is a woman in her forties or fifties who had recovered from COVID-19. CDR3 in DNA: TGTGCCAGCAGCCAGGCCCTCGGGACTGATTACGAGCAGTACTTC. The encoded protein is CASSQALGTDYEQYF.